This is a list of T cell receptor beta chains from one sample in a study of T cell responses to AZD1222 COVID-19 vaccine. TCRdb keeps only in-frame clones here, not all; method: immunoSEQ multiplex PCR. Found here are 100,000 to 150,000 clones, around 87% of them singletons; the top ten hold approximately 1.5%. Source: peripheral blood, taken on day 0 of AZD1222 vaccination. These receptors originate from an adult in good health. Each CDR3 is given with its conserved first and last residue. The order of the fields is V gene, D gene, J gene, clone size, CDR3 protein, CDR3 DNA. A D gene is named only where the DNA matches it firmly. Clone size is shown for a subset of rows, as once, few, many or a class of expanded clone.

TRBV28,.,TRBJ2-7,.,CASSSSLGAYEQYF,TGTGCCAGCAGTTCCTCGTTGGGGGCCTACGAGCAGTACTTC
TRBV28,.,TRBJ2-2,.,CASSRRGAGTGELFF,TGTGCCAGCTCCCGCAGGGGCGCGGGCACCGGGGAGCTGTTTTTT
TRBV9,TRBD1,TRBJ1-1,.,CASSVGTGLNTEAFF,TGTGCCAGCAGCGTAGGGACAGGTTTGAACACTGAAGCTTTCTTT
TRBV27,.,TRBJ1-2,.,CASSLSPQSTGAAYGYTF,TGTGCCAGCAGTTTATCCCCTCAGAGTACGGGGGCGGCCTATGGCTACACCTTC
TRBV10-3,TRBD1,TRBJ2-7,.,CAISETGEQIFEQYF,TGTGCCATCAGTGAGACAGGGGAGCAAATCTTCGAGCAGTACTTC
TRBV28,.,TRBJ2-5,.,CASGPMMVETQYF,TGTGCCAGCGGACCCATGATGGTTGAGACCCAGTACTTC
TRBV6-2/TRBV6-3,.,TRBJ2-6,.,CASSDKSSGANVLTF,TGTGCCAGCAGCGATAAAAGCTCTGGGGCCAACGTCCTGACTTTC
TRBV28,.,TRBJ2-5,.,CASSPPRDRDQYF,TGTGCCAGCAGTCCCCCGAGGGATCGGGACCAGTACTTC
TRBV19,.,TRBJ2-1,.,CASSGGTGYNEQFF,TGTGCCAGTAGTGGCGGCACAGGGTATAATGAGCAGTTCTTC
TRBV7-8,TRBD1,TRBJ2-5,.,CASSRSSGTAQETQYF,TGTGCCAGCAGTCGAAGTTCCGGGACAGCCCAAGAGACCCAGTACTTC
TRBV2,TRBD1,TRBJ2-5,.,CASKVDRPAETQYF,TGTGCCAGCAAAGTGGACAGGCCCGCCGAGACCCAGTACTTC
TRBV3-1/TRBV3-2,TRBD1,TRBJ1-3,.,CASTATGEGNTIYF,TGTGCCAGCACCGCGACAGGGGAAGGAAACACCATATATTTT
TRBV11-2,.,TRBJ2-2,.,CASSLGRGANTGELFF,TGTGCCAGCAGCTTAGGCAGGGGAGCGAACACCGGGGAGCTGTTTTTT
TRBV5-4,TRBD1,TRBJ2-2,.,CASSFDRANTGELFF,TGTGCCAGCAGTTTCGACAGGGCGAACACCGGGGAGCTGTTTTTT
TRBV28,TRBD1,TRBJ1-5,.,CASAQGGSNQPQHF,TGTGCCAGCGCGCAGGGGGGTAGCAATCAGCCCCAGCATTTT
TRBV30,.,TRBJ1-1,.,CAWSPRATEAFF,TGTGCCTGGAGTCCCAGAGCCACTGAAGCTTTCTTT
TRBV6-5,.,TRBJ1-1,.,CASSYSSGTANTEAFF,TGTGCCAGCAGTTACTCCTCCGGGACGGCGAACACTGAAGCTTTCTTT
TRBV7-2,.,TRBJ1-3,.,CASSSTGLSGNTIYF,TGTGCCAGCAGTTCTACAGGACTTTCTGGAAACACCATATATTTT
TRBV9,TRBD2,TRBJ2-5,.,CASSVGQGLAGETQYF,TGTGCCAGCAGCGTAGGCCAAGGACTAGCTGGAGAGACCCAGTACTTC
TRBV3-1/TRBV3-2,TRBD1,TRBJ1-1,.,CASSQGGTGGNTEAFF,TGTGCCAGCAGCCAAGGGGGGACAGGGGGTAACACTGAAGCTTTCTTT
TRBV29-1,.,TRBJ2-7,.,CSVQAEQYF,TGCAGCGTACAGGCCGAGCAGTACTTC
TRBV4-2,TRBD2,TRBJ2-1,.,CASSQVAGGYNEQFF,TGTGCCAGCAGCCAAGTAGCGGGGGGTTACAATGAGCAGTTCTTC
TRBV28,.,TRBJ1-1,.,CASSLLDSPSSTEAFF,TGTGCCAGCAGTTTACTGGACAGTCCCTCTAGCACTGAAGCTTTCTTT
TRBV7-3,.,TRBJ2-5,.,CASSLSPEETQYF,TGTGCCAGCAGCTTAAGCCCGGAAGAGACCCAGTACTTC
TRBV18,.,TRBJ1-6,.,CASSRAGANNSPLHF,TGTGCCAGCTCACGCGCAGGGGCTAATAATTCACCCCTCCACTTT
TRBV6-5,.,TRBJ2-1,.,CASSYSGGARNEQFF,TGTGCCAGCAGTTACTCGGGGGGGGCAAGGAATGAGCAGTTCTTC
TRBV11-3,TRBD2,TRBJ2-7,.,CASSWTSGEQYF,TGTGCCAGCAGCTGGACTAGCGGCGAGCAGTACTTC
TRBV24-1,TRBD1,TRBJ1-1,few,CATSGQGNTEAFF,TGTGCCACTTCGGGACAGGGGAATACTGAAGCTTTCTTT
TRBV5-6,.,TRBJ2-1,.,CASSLGREQFF,TGTGCCAGCAGCTTGGGGAGGGAGCAGTTCTTC
TRBV7-9,.,TRBJ1-6,.,CASSRDPRNSPLHF,TGTGCCAGCAGCCGGGACCCGCGAAATTCACCCCTCCACTTT
TRBV6-2/TRBV6-3,.,TRBJ1-6,.,CASSTDFSGSPLHF,TGTGCCAGCAGTACCGACTTCAGTGGGTCACCCCTCCACTTT
TRBV5-8,.,TRBJ1-3,.,CASSFGGLGNTIYF,TGTGCCAGCAGCTTCGGGGGGCTTGGAAACACCATATATTTT
TRBV7-3,TRBD2,TRBJ2-1,.,CASSPGTSGGDNEQFF,TGTGCCAGCAGCCCCGGGACTAGCGGGGGGGACAATGAGCAGTTCTTC
TRBV24-1,.,TRBJ1-2,.,CATSDGDRNYGYTF,TGTGCCACCAGTGACGGGGACCGGAACTATGGCTACACCTTC
TRBV4-3,TRBD1,TRBJ1-4,.,CASSQEMDRRKLFF,TGCGCCAGCAGCCAAGAAATGGACAGGCGGAAACTGTTTTTT
TRBV12-3/TRBV12-4,.,TRBJ2-2,.,CATYRGTGELFF,TGTGCCACATACCGCGGCACCGGGGAGCTGTTTTTT
TRBV7-8,.,TRBJ1-1,.,CASSLEVQEAFF,TGTGCCAGCAGCTTAGAAGTTCAGGAGGCTTTCTTT
TRBV29-1,.,TRBJ2-1,.,CSVIIIGNEQFF,TGCAGCGTCATAATAATTGGAAATGAGCAGTTCTTC
TRBV27,.,TRBJ1-1,.,CASSLLGGRAFF,TGTGCCAGCAGCCTTCTCGGGGGGCGAGCTTTCTTT
TRBV5-3,TRBD2,TRBJ2-7,.,CARSLGTSTTSGGRYEQYF,TGTGCCAGAAGCTTGGGCACGTCTACCACTAGCGGGGGAAGGTACGAGCAGTACTTC
TRBV9,.,TRBJ2-5,.,CASSRSPVEETQYF,TGTGCCAGCAGCCGCAGCCCCGTGGAAGAGACCCAGTACTTC
TRBV7-2,.,TRBJ2-6,.,CASSRGVSGANVLTF,TGTGCCAGCAGCAGGGGGGTTTCTGGGGCCAACGTCCTGACTTTC
TRBV5-1,.,TRBJ2-1,.,CASSLWAANEQFF,TGCGCCAGCAGCTTGTGGGCAGCCAATGAGCAGTTCTTC
TRBV7-8,.,TRBJ1-6,.,CASSSNRGGNRTPLHF,TGTGCCAGCAGCTCCAACCGAGGGGGGAATAGGACACCCCTCCACTTT
TRBV10-3,.,TRBJ1-1,.,CASRAGEPTEAFF,TGTGCCTCACGGGCAGGGGAGCCCACTGAAGCTTTCTTT
TRBV5-5,.,TRBJ2-1,.,CASSPEGLYNEQFF,TGTGCCAGCAGCCCGGAGGGCCTCTACAATGAGCAGTTCTTC
TRBV6-5,.,TRBJ1-2,.,CASRPTGVYGYTF,TGTGCCAGCAGACCGACAGGTGTCTATGGCTACACCTTC
TRBV2,.,TRBJ1-6,.,CASVTTGLGSPLHF,TGTGCCAGCGTTACGACAGGCCTGGGCTCACCCCTCCACTTT
TRBV3-1/TRBV3-2,.,TRBJ2-2,few,CASSPRTVNTGELFF,TGTGCCAGCAGCCCCAGGACAGTAAACACCGGGGAGCTGTTTTTT
TRBV5-6,.,TRBJ1-2,.,CASSLMGGSYTF,TGTGCCAGCAGCTTGATGGGGGGGAGCTACACCTTC
TRBV21-1,.,TRBJ2-2,.,CASSKSCSETANTGELFF,TGTGCCAGCAGCAAATCTTGTTCTGAGACAGCTAACACCGGGGAGCTGTTTTTT
TRBV6-6,TRBD1,TRBJ2-7,.,CASSYQQGETYEQYF,TGTGCCAGCAGTTATCAACAGGGGGAGACCTACGAGCAGTACTTC
TRBV7-3,TRBD1,TRBJ1-2,few,CASSLRTGVGYGYTF,TGTGCCAGCAGCTTAAGGACAGGGGTTGGCTATGGCTACACCTTC
TRBV9,TRBD1,TRBJ2-1,.,CASSAGQGKSNEQFF,TGTGCCAGCAGCGCGGGACAGGGAAAGAGCAATGAGCAGTTCTTC
TRBV5-4,TRBD1,TRBJ2-7,.,CASSLAQTGPGEQYF,TGTGCCAGCAGTCTGGCACAGACAGGGCCAGGGGAGCAGTACTTC
TRBV15,.,TRBJ2-7,.,CATSRVRPYTYEQYF,TGTGCCACCAGCAGAGTACGGCCATACACCTACGAGCAGTACTTC
TRBV23-1,.,TRBJ1-2,.,CASSQSPGDGYTF,TGCGCCAGCAGTCAATCACCGGGGGATGGCTACACCTTC
TRBV11-2,.,TRBJ2-3,.,CASTRGGSTDTQYF,TGTGCCAGCACCAGAGGGGGGAGCACAGATACGCAGTATTTT
TRBV6-6,TRBD1,TRBJ2-7,.,CASSYPPGQGNEQYF,TGTGCCAGCAGTTATCCTCCGGGACAGGGGAACGAGCAGTACTTC